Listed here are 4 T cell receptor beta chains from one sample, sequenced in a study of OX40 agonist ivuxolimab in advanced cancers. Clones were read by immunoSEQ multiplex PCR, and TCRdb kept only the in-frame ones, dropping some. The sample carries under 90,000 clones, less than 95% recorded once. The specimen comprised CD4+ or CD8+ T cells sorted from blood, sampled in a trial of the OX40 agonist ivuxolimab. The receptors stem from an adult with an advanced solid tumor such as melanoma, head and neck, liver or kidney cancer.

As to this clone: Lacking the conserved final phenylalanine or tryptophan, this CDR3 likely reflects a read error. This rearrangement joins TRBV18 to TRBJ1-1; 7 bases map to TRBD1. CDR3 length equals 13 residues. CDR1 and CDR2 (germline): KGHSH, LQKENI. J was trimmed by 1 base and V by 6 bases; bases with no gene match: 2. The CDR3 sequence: CASSRTGNTEAFS. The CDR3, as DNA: TGTGCCAGCTCTAGGACAGGGAACACTGAAGCTTTCTCT.

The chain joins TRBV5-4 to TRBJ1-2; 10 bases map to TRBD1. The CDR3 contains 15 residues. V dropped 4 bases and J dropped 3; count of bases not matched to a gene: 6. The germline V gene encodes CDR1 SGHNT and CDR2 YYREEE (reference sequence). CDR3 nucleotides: TGTGCCAGCAGCACCAGACAGGGGGCGGACTATGGCTACACCTTC. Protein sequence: CASSTRQGADYGYTF.

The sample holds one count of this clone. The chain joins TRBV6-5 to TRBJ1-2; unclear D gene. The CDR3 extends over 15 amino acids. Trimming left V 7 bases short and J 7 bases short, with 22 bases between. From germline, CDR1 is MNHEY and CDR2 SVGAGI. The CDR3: CASTRGRRAEGGYTF. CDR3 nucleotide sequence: TGTGCCAGCACGAGAGGCCGCCGAGCTGAAGGTGGCTACACCTTC.

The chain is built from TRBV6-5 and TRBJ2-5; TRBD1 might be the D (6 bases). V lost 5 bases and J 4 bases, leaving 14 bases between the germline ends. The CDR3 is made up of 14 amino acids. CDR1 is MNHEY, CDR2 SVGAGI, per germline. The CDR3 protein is CASSRGTGRETQYF. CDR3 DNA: TGTGCCAGCAGTAGAGGAACAGGGAGAGAGACCCAGTACTTC.